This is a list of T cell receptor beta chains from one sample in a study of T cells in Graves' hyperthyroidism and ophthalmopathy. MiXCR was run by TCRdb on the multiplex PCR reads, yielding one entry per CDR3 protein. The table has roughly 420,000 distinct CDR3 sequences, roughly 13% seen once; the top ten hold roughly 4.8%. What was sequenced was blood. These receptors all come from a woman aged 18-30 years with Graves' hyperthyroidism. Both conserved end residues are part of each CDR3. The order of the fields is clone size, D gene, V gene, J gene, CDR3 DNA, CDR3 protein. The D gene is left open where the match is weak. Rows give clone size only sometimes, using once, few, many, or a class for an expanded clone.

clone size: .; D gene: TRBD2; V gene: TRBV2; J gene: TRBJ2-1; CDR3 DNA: TGTGCCAGCAGCTTTTCTAGAGGTAGCGGGAGAGTCGGTGAGCAGTTCTTC; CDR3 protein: CASSFSRGSGRVGEQFF
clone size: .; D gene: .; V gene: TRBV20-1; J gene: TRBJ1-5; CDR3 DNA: TGCAGTGCTTCCACAGGGTACAATCAGCCCCAGCATTTT; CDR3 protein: CSASTGYNQPQHF
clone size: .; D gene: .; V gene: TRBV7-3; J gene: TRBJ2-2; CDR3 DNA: TGTGCCAGCGTACCTTATCTTGGGCTGACGAACACCGGGGAGCTGTTTTTT; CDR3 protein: CASVPYLGLTNTGELFF
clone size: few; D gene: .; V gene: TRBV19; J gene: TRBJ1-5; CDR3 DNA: TGTGCCAGTAGTACGGAAGGGAGCGGCAATCAGCCCCAGCATTTT; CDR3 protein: CASSTEGSGNQPQHF
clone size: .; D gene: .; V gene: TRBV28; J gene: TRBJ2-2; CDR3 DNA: TGTGCCAGCAGTTCGCCGGGGGCATGGGGGAGAGCCGGGGAGCTGTTTTTT; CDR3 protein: CASSSPGAWGRAGELFF
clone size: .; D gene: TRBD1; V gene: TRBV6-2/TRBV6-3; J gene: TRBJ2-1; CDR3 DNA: TGTGCCAGCAGAAGGACAGGGGTCGGGAATGAGGAGTTCTTC; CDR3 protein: CASRRTGVGNEEFF
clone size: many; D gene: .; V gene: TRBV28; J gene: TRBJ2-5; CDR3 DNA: TGTGCCAGCAGTTGGTCTCCGAGGGGGGGCGGCCAAGAGACCCAGTACTTC; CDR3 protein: CASSWSPRGGGQETQYF
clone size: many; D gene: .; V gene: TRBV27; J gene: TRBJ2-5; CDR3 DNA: TGTGCCAGCAGTCCTCGCCGAGCCCAGGGAGAGACCCAGTACTTC; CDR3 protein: CASSPRRAQGETQYF
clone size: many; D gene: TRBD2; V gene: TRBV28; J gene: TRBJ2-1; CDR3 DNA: TGTGCCAGCAGTCAGGGGACTAGCGTGAACAATGAGCAGTTCTTC; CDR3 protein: CASSQGTSVNNEQFF
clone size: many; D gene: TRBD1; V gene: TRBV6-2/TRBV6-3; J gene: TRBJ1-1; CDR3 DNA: TGTGCCAGCAATCAGGGGGGGACTGAAGCTTTCTTT; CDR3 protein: CASNQGGTEAFF
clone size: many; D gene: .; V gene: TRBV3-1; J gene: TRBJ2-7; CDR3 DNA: TGTGCCAGCACCCACGGGGGCCGGGAGCGATCCTACGAGCAGTACTTC; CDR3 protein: CASTHGGRERSYEQYF
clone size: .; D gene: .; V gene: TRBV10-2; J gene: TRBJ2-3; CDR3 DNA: TGCGCCAGCAGTGAGGCCCTCCAGCGGCCTACAGATACGCAGTATTTT; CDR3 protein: CASSEALQRPTDTQYF
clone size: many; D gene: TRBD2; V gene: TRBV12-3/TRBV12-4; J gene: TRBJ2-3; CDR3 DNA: TGTGCCAGCAGGGAAAGGACTAGGCCCACAGATACGCAGTATTTT; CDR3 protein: CASRERTRPTDTQYF
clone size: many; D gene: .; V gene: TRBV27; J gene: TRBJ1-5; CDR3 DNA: TGTGCCAGCTCACCATACGATAGCAATCAGCCCCAGCATTTT; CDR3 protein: CASSPYDSNQPQHF
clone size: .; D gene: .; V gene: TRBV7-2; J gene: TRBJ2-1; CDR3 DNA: TGTGCCAGCAGCACCTCAACTAGTTTCCATGAGCAGTTCTTC; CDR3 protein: CASSTSTSFHEQFF
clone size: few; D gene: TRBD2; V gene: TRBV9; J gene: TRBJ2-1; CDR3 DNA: TGTGCCAGCAGCGTAGCTGGGCTAGCGGGAGGGCCGGAGGATGAGCAGTTCTTC; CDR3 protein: CASSVAGLAGGPEDEQFF